The clone carrying this T cell receptor beta chain has only a few counts. Its cognate antigen is unknown. At one end, the junction sequence differs from germline, possibly due to a read error. TCRdb called the 5' RACE reads again in MiXCR, with one record for every CDR3 protein. The sample shows tens of thousands of distinct CDR3 sequences, approximately 17% of them seen only once. Study conclusions and caveats: Tumor memory CD4+ T cell TCR gene usage was found to cluster with blood and lymph node memory CD4+ cells and with lymph node naive CD4+ cells. Tumor Treg TCRs overlapped most with tumor naive CD4+ cells.

The CDR3 loop spans 15 amino acids. Looked up from germline, CDR1 is SGHTA and CDR2 is FQGNSA. The TCR comes from a female donor with breast cancer. The V call is TRBV7-2, the J call TRBJ1-5; maybe TRBD1 (6 bases). Source material: naive CD4+ T cells sorted from a lymph node. As for subset: naive CD4+ T cells, CD4+CD45RA+CD25-. The CDR3 region has the DNA TGTGCCGGCAGCTTAGGACCAACAGGGAATCAGCCCCAGCATTTT. This encodes CAGSLGPTGNQPQHF.